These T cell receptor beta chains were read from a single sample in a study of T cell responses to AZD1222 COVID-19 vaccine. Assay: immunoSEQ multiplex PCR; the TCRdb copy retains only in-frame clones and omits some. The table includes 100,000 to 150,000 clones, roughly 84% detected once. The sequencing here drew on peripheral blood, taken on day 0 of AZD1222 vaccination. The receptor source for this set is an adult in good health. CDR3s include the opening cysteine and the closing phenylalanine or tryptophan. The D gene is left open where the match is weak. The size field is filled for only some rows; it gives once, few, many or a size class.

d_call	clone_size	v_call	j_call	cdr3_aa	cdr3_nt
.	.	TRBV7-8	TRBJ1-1	CASSLAHGSAEAFF	TGTGCCAGCAGCTTAGCGCACGGGTCGGCTGAAGCTTTCTTT
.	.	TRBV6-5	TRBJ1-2	CASRAGGGYTF	TGTGCCAGCCGGGCGGGGGGTGGCTACACCTTC
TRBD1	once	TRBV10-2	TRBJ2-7	CASSRTGTYYEQYF	TGCGCCAGCAGTAGGACAGGGACCTACTACGAGCAGTACTTC
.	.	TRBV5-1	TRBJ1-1	CASSLYLVDTEAFF	TGCGCCAGCAGTTTATACCTTGTGGACACTGAAGCTTTCTTT
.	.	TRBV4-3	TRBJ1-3	CASSQGHGSGNTIYF	TGCGCCAGCAGCCAGGGACACGGGTCTGGAAACACCATATATTTT
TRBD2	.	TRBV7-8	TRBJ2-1	CASSSGTTNEQFF	TGTGCCAGCAGCTCCGGGACTACCAATGAGCAGTTCTTC
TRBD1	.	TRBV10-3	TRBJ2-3	CAITNTGADTQYF	TGTGCCATCACCAATACAGGGGCAGATACGCAGTATTTT
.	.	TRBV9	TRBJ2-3	CASSVDPRGASTDTQYF	TGTGCCAGCAGCGTAGACCCCCGGGGGGCTAGCACAGATACGCAGTATTTT
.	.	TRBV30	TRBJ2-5	CAWSVATKETQYF	TGTGCCTGGAGTGTAGCAACAAAAGAGACCCAGTACTTC
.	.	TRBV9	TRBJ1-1	CASSVVGEAEAFF	TGTGCCAGCAGCGTAGTAGGGGAGGCTGAAGCTTTCTTT
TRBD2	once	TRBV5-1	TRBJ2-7	CASSLADGRDRLYEQYF	TGCGCCAGCAGCTTGGCTGATGGGAGGGACCGACTCTACGAGCAGTACTTC
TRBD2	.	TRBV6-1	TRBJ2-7	CASRERGSYEQYF	TGTGCCAGCAGAGAGCGGGGCTCCTACGAGCAGTACTTC
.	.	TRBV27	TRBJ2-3	CASSLLGQTSTDTQYF	TGTGCCAGCAGTTTACTGGGGCAGACTAGCACAGATACGCAGTATTTT
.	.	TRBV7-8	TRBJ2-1	CASSLAYSGSYNEQFF	TGTGCCAGCAGCTTAGCGTACAGTGGGTCCTACAATGAGCAGTTCTTC
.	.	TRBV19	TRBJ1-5	CASTFWGNQPQHF	TGTGCCAGTACCTTCTGGGGCAATCAGCCCCAGCATTTT
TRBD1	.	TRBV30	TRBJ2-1	CAWSPTGDEQFF	TGTGCCTGGAGTCCGACAGGGGATGAGCAGTTCTTC